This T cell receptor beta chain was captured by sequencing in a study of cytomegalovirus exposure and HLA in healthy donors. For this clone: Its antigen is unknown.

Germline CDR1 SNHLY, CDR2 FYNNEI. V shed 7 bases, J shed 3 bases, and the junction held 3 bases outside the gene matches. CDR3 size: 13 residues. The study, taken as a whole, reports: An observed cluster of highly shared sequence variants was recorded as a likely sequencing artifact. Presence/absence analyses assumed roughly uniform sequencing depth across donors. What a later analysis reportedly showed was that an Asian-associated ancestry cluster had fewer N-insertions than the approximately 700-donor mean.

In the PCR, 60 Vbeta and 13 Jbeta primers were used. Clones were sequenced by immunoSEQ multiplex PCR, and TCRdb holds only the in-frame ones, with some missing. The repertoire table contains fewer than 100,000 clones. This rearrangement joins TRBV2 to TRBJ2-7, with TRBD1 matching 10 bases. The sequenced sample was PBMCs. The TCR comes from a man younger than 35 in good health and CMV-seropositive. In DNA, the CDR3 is TGTGCCAGCACCGGACAGGGGGGCTACGAGCAGTACTTC. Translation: CASTGQGGYEQYF.